The next 7 T cell receptor beta chains were all read from a single sample in a study of shared clonotypes between healthy human individuals. Using immunoSEQ multiplex PCR, the repertoire was profiled, and TCRdb retains in-frame clones only, with some absent. The sample shows a few million clones, approximately 92% of them seen only once. The sample taken for sequencing was naive CD4+ T cells sorted from blood. Subset indicated: CD45RA+ positively selected. The source of these receptors is a young man in good health.

Regarding this clone: Other DNA sequences in the sample encode the same CDR3. The rearrangement links TRBV18 to TRBJ1-1; the D is unclear. This CDR3 has 14 residues. Trimming pared 0 bases from V and 0 bases from J, leaving 5 bases between. CDR1 is KGHSH and CDR2 is LQKENI in the germline V gene. CDR3 nucleotide sequence: TGTGCCAGCTCACCACCCTCGTTGAACACTGAAGCTTTCTTT. As protein: CASSPPSLNTEAFF.

The chain is built from TRBV27 and TRBJ1-1, with a possible D match to TRBD1 (6 bases). Germline lookup yields CDR1 MNHEY and CDR2 SMNVEV (reference sequence). V shed 5 bases and J shed 6 bases, with 22 bases lying between them. The CDR3 has 16 amino acids. CDR3 bases: TGTGCCAGCAGTCCCCGATTAGGGGGGGGGAGCGCTGAAGCTTTCTTT. Translated, it gives CASSPRLGGGSAEAFF.

This clone was found a few times. The chain employs TRBV30 and TRBJ1-4, with D possibly TRBD1 on 6 matching bases. CDR3 length: 15 residues. The V gene lost 4 bases and the J gene lost 7 bases, with 19 bases spanning the gap. Per germline, CDR1 GTSNPN and CDR2 SVGIG (reference sequence). The CDR3 region is CAWIPPRGQGEKLFF. The DNA of the CDR3 is TGTGCCTGGATTCCTCCCCGGGGGCAGGGTGAAAAACTGTTTTTT.

This chain connects TRBV6-5 to TRBJ1-5, with 9 bases identical to TRBD1. The length of the CDR3 is 16 residues. Germline values: CDR1 MNHEY, CDR2 SVGAGI. With 2 bases clipped from V and 2 bases from J, the junction kept 4 bases outside the gene matches. The CDR3 DNA sequence: TGTGCCAGCAGTTACACCCGGGACAGGGGCAATCAGCCCCAGCATTTT. This translates into CASSYTRDRGNQPQHF.

This chain uses TRBV4-1 with TRBJ2-1; TRBD2 is a possible D gene (6 bases). The CDR3 totals 16 residues. In germline, CDR1 is MGHRA, CDR2 YSYEKL. Trimming cost V 0 bases and J 6 bases, with 15 bases left between them. CDR3 nucleotide sequence: TGCGCCAGCAGCCAAGAGGGAGGACCCTCCATCAATGAGCAGTTCTTC. Its translation: CASSQEGGPSINEQFF.

The J gene is TRBJ2-7, the V gene TRBV10-3, with 11 positions matching TRBD1. CDR1 is ENHRY, CDR2 SYGVKD, per germline. This CDR3 spans 15 amino acids. V lost 3 bases and J lost 4; bases outside the gene matches: 5. Here the CDR3 reads CAISDRGTGGYEQYF. CDR3 DNA sequence: TGTGCCATCAGTGATCGGGGGACAGGGGGTTACGAGCAGTACTTC.

This chain connects TRBV7-2 to TRBJ2-6; 8 bases fit TRBD1. Unmatched junction bases numbered 1, after V lost 2 bases and J lost 4 bases. Germline CDR1 SGHTA, CDR2 FQGNSA. This CDR3 is 15 amino acids long. The CDR3 coding sequence is TGTGCCAGCAGCTTAACAGGGGGAGGGGCCAACGTCCTGACTTTC. Translated, it gives CASSLTGGGANVLTF.